This T cell receptor (beta chain) was captured by sequencing in a study of blood T cell repertoires in COVID-19. V lost 3 bases and J lost 4, with 11 bases in between. This CDR3 has 14 residues. Per the germline V gene, CDR1 is WNHNN and CDR2 is SYGVQD (reference sequence). In the original analysis: Reference gene primer amplification gave estimated nucleated cell counts. Profiling relied on immunoSEQ multiplex PCR, and the TCRdb table lists in-frame clones only, not all of them. V, J and clone size were drawn from that table, and D and trimming were deduced from the DNA. In the table there are 150,000 to 180,000 clones, 91% of which are singletons.

What was sequenced was peripheral blood. This sequence joins TRBV10-1 and TRBJ2-3; no clear D. The sequence was collected from a man aged 45-60 years with acute or convalescent COVID-19. In nucleotides, the CDR3 is TGCGCCAGCAGTGACCGAAGCACTGCAGATACGCAGTATTTT. As protein: CASSDRSTADTQYF.